The 17 T cell receptor beta chains below come from one sample, sequenced in a study of T cells in Graves' hyperthyroidism and ophthalmopathy. The CDR3 regions of TCR beta were amplified from RNA transcripts. The HTBI set primed first-round TCR CDR3 RT-PCR. TCRdb itself ran the multiplex PCR reads through MiXCR, one entry per CDR3 protein. The table has under 350,000 distinct CDR3 sequences, 25% seen once; the top ten hold more than 25%. The sequenced sample was blood. Receptors were obtained from a man in his forties with Graves' hyperthyroidism that later progressed to Graves' ophthalmopathy.

The CDR3 spells CASSYGLYSNQPQHF. CDR3 in DNA: TGTGCCAGCAGTTACGGCCTCTATAGCAATCAGCCCCAGCATTTT. The chain couples TRBV6-5 to TRBJ1-5; D gene ambiguous. The CDR3 extends over 15 amino acids. From germline, CDR1 is MNHEY and CDR2 SVGAGI. Trimming stripped 2 bases from V and 0 bases from J, with 8 bases between.

This clonotype was found many times. The rearrangement uses TRBV20-1 and TRBJ1-1; D is ambiguous. Per germline, CDR1 DFQATT and CDR2 SNEGSKA (reference sequence). The CDR3 sequence is 13 residues long. V shed 2 bases and J shed 3 bases, with 10 bases lying between them. CDR3 sequence (DNA): TGCAGTGCTAGACACCAGGTGGACACTGAAGCTTTCTTT. As protein: CSARHQVDTEAFF.

Many counts were recorded for this clonotype. The CDR3 sequence is CASSFPKENTEAFF. The CDR3, as DNA: TGTGCCAGCAGCTTTCCCAAAGAGAACACTGAAGCTTTCTTT. The chain carries TRBV7-9 and TRBJ1-1; D gene unclear. V was pared by 3 bases and J by 1 base, with 9 bases between. Germline loops: CDR1 SEHNR, CDR2 FQNEAQ (reference sequence). The CDR3 has 14 amino acids.

This clonotype was recorded at least ten times. The chain links TRBV19 to TRBJ1-5, with D tentatively TRBD1 (5 bases). CDR1 and CDR2 (germline): LNHDA, SQIVND (reference sequence). The CDR3 loop spans 16 amino acids. V was pared by 7 bases and J by 2 bases, with 18 bases between. The CDR3 region is CASTGDRRPRNQPQHF. The DNA of the CDR3 is TGTGCCAGTACCGGGGACCGAAGACCGCGCAATCAGCCCCAGCATTTT.

This clonotype was detected ten times or more. This sequence joins TRBV29-1 and TRBJ1-1; D possibly corresponds to TRBD1 (5 bases). Germline V gene lookup returns CDR1 SQVTM and CDR2 ANQGSEA. This CDR3 is 12 amino acids long. Trimming took off 3 bases at V and 3 bases at J, with 8 bases between the two ends. The DNA of the CDR3 is TGCAGCGTTGAGGGCAGGGACACTGAAGCTTTCTTT. This codes for CSVEGRDTEAFF.

This clonotype was found once. This rearrangement joins TRBV6-5 to TRBJ1-2, with 9 bases aligning to TRBD1. Germline loops: CDR1 MNHEY, CDR2 SVGAGI. CDR3 length equals 15 residues. The V and J ends lost 4 bases and 8 bases, in that order; junction bases with no gene match: 11. CDR3 in DNA: TGTGCCAGCAGTTCGGGACAGGGCCTGACCTGGGGCTACACCTTC. Translated: CASSSGQGLTWGYTF.

This clonotype was recorded at least ten times. This chain connects TRBV5-1 to TRBJ2-7; D is ambiguous. Per the germline V gene, CDR1 is SGHRS and CDR2 is YFSETQ. Trimming stripped 2 bases from V and 4 bases from J, with 16 bases between. There are 15 residues in the CDR3. The CDR3 sequence is CASSFSPSDGYEQYF. DNA for the CDR3: TGCGCCAGCAGCTTTAGCCCATCGGACGGATACGAGCAGTACTTC. The variable domain in full, with the rest retrieved from reference TRBV5-1 and TRBJ2-7, is KAGVTQTPRYLIKTRGQQVTLSCSPISGHRSVSWYQQTPGQGLQFLFEYFSETQRNKGNFPGRFSGRQFSNSRSEMNVSTLELGDSALYLCASSFSPSDGYEQYFGPGTRLTVT.

This rearrangement joins TRBV20-1 to TRBJ2-5; no reliable D call. V gave up 8 bases and J gave up 6 bases, with 13 bases separating them. The CDR3 runs 11 residues. In germline, CDR1 is DFQATT, CDR2 SNEGSKA (reference sequence). In DNA, the CDR3 is TGCAGTATGACGGAAAGACAGACCCAGTACTTC. Protein sequence: CSMTERQTQYF.

This clonotype was counted at least ten times. V and J are TRBV11-1 and TRBJ2-3; 8 nucleotides line up with TRBD2. Germline V CDR1 and CDR2: SGHAT, FQDESV (reference sequence). With V trimmed by 5 bases and J by 0 bases, 10 bases remained unmatched. There are 17 residues in the CDR3. DNA of the CDR3: TGTGCCAGCAGCATGAGCGGGAGACCCTCTAGCACAGATACGCAGTATTTT. It codes for CASSMSGRPSSTDTQYF. The full variable domain, with the rest looked up from reference TRBV11-1 and TRBJ2-3, is EAEVAQSPRYKITEKSQAVAFWCDPISGHATLYWYRQILGQGPELLVQFQDESVVDDSQLPKDRFSAERLKGVDSTLKIQPAELGDSAMYLCASSMSGRPSSTDTQYFGPGTRLTVL.

This clonotype was recorded many times. The chain is built from TRBV5-1 and TRBJ2-7; D gene uncertain. In germline, CDR1 is SGHRS, CDR2 YFSETQ. Trimming took 1 base from V and 4 from J, leaving 9 bases between them. The CDR3 is 13 residues long. CDR3 region: CASSLSRRYEQYF. DNA for the CDR3: TGCGCCAGCAGCTTGTCTCGCCGGTACGAGCAGTACTTC.

In its sample, this clonotype was seen many times. The chain employs TRBV15 and TRBJ1-5; a possible D gene is TRBD1 (6 bases). The V end was cut by 0 bases, the J end by 6 bases, with 6 bases between. Germline V gene data show CDR1 as LNHNV and CDR2 as YYDKDF (reference sequence). The CDR3 has 13 amino acids. CDR3 sequence reads: CATSRDRGQPQHF. The CDR3 DNA is TGTGCCACCAGCAGAGACAGGGGTCAGCCCCAGCATTTT.

This clonotype was detected many times. The chain has TRBV19 and TRBJ2-5; D ambiguous. Between the trimmed V and J ends, which lost 5 bases and 5 bases, there was a span of 15 bases. Germline assignment: CDR1 LNHDA and CDR2 SQIVND (reference sequence). CDR3 length equals 14 residues. CDR3 residues: CASSPLQSGETQYF. CDR3 DNA sequence: TGTGCCAGTAGTCCTTTGCAATCGGGCGAGACCCAGTACTTC.

This clonotype was counted at least ten times. The chain is built from TRBV6-5 and TRBJ1-2, with D perhaps TRBD1 (6 bases). Germline V gene data show CDR1 as MNHEY and CDR2 as SVGAGI. The CDR3 covers 15 residues. V was shortened by 2 bases and J by 7 bases, with 17 bases between the two germline ends. CDR3 DNA sequence: TGTGCCAGCAGTTACCTCTCGGGGGGCGGTGGTGGCTACACCTTC. Translated: CASSYLSGGGGGYTF.

This clonotype was recorded many times. The chain recombines TRBV29-1 with TRBJ2-7; D possibly corresponds to TRBD1 (5 bases). Looked up from germline, CDR1 is SQVTM and CDR2 is ANQGSEA. Trimming stripped 8 bases from V and 3 bases from J, with 14 bases between. There are 12 residues in the CDR3. The CDR3 sequence is CSIGQSYYEQYF. The CDR3 DNA reads TGCAGCATTGGACAATCCTACTACGAGCAGTACTTC.

Ten or more counts support this clonotype. This chain uses TRBV5-1 with TRBJ2-7; no reliable D call. Trimming pared 0 bases from V and 7 bases from J, leaving 8 bases between. The CDR3 is 12 amino acids. The germline V gene encodes CDR1 SGHRS and CDR2 YFSETQ. The chain's CDR3 is CASSLEGEEQYF. The CDR3 bases are TGCGCCAGCAGCTTGGAGGGTGAAGAGCAGTACTTC.

The sample holds many counts of this clonotype. The chain uses TRBV5-1 and TRBJ2-7; possibly TRBD1 for D (6 bases). The germline CDR1 and CDR2 sequences are SGHRS and YFSETQ. Trimming removed 2 bases at V and 0 bases at J, with 9 bases between. The CDR3 spans 14 residues. The chain's CDR3 is CASSFTGNSYEQYF. CDR3 sequence (DNA): TGCGCCAGCAGCTTTACAGGGAACTCCTACGAGCAGTACTTC.

This clonotype was counted at least ten times. CDR3 DNA sequence: TGTGCCAGCAGTGAAGGCCTGGTCGGAAACACCATATATTTT. Its translation is CASSEGLVGNTIYF. The chain has TRBV6-1 and TRBJ1-3; D gene ambiguous. The germline V and J ends were trimmed by 1 base and 4 bases, with 8 bases remaining between them. CDR1 MNHNS and CDR2 SASEGT come from the germline V gene. The CDR3 is 14 residues long.